The clone carrying this T cell receptor (beta chain) was recorded many times. Its antigen is not known. These data are taken from a study of neurological immune-mediated disorders. Study-level findings and limits: When the repertoires were grouped phylogenetically, those of 18 of the 34 multiple sclerosis patients came together in a single cluster of related CDR3 sequences, which points to a possible repertoire-level signature. Among expanded clones, no CDR3 amino acid sequences were shared across subjects, a pattern suggesting private repertoires in all groups.

From 2 million PBMCs stored at -80 C, the unsorted libraries were generated. The CDR3 runs to 12 residues. Deletions cut 6 bases from V and 3 bases from J, with 6 bases between. The V gene's germline CDR1 is SNHLY and CDR2 FYNNEI. Synthesis of cDNA used 5'RACE (with 10-nucleotide random UMIs). Each CDR3 protein is one row after TCRdb ran MiXCR on the 5' RACE reads. This table holds 66,000 or so distinct CDR3 sequences, 5.2% found once. The chain carries TRBV2 and TRBJ2-4, with D possibly being TRBD1 or TRBD2 (5 bases each). This TCR came from a woman aged 25 to 39 with multiple sclerosis. Sequencing was performed on PBMCs. CDR3 bases: TGTGCCAGCAGGGGGGACAAAAACATTCAGTACTTC. Protein sequence: CASRGDKNIQYF.